This T cell receptor beta chain was sequenced during a study of blood T cell repertoires in COVID-19. Generated by immunoSEQ multiplex PCR, the TCRdb table keeps only in-frame clones and is missing some. The sample carries some 120,000 clones, roughly 80% recorded once. Germline CDR1 is SGDLS and CDR2 is YYNGEE. V dropped 0 bases and J dropped 1; count of bases not matched to a gene: 11. CDR3 size: 18 residues. The sequenced sample was peripheral blood. The sequence was obtained from a man in his 70s with acute or convalescent COVID-19. V and J are TRBV9 and TRBJ2-5; 8 bases fit TRBD2. The CDR3 DNA is TGTGCCAGCAGCGTAGGCTCTTCCGCGGGGGGTCCCCAAGAGACCCAGTACTTC. As protein: CASSVGSSAGGPQETQYF.